The 6 T cell receptor beta chains below were found in one sample sequenced in a study of vaccination and CD4 T cells after COVID-19. Treatment: roughly 10-day PBMC culture with coronavirus spike peptide pools or control peptides (ViraFEST assay). Once obtained from cultured CD4+ T cells, the DNA was sequenced using the Oncomine TCR Beta short-read assay. Each CDR3 protein gets one entry after TCRdb re-called the PCR reads with MiXCR. The sample has 20,000 or so distinct CDR3 sequences, roughly half seen once. For these receptors, no antigen is known. The material was CD4+ T cells from blood, cultured in vitro, obtained after SARS-CoV-2 vaccination. These TCRs come from a human donor who had recovered from COVID-19.

The CDR3 sequence: CSATAADRLSPYEQYF. CDR3 in DNA: TGCAGTGCTACCGCGGCCGACAGACTTAGTCCTTACGAGCAGTACTTC. This chain joins TRBV20-1 and TRBJ2-7; the D gene is possibly TRBD1 (5 bases). CDR3 length: 16 amino acids. Germline V lookup: CDR1 DFQATT, CDR2 SNEGSKA (reference sequence). V shed 4 bases and J shed 4 bases, with 23 bases lying between them.

This chain links TRBV6-1 with TRBJ2-5; D perhaps matches TRBD2 (6 bases). The CDR3 loop spans 14 amino acids. V lost 7 bases and J 6 bases, leaving 18 bases between the germline ends. In germline, CDR1 is MNHNS, CDR2 SASEGT. The CDR3 sequence: CASTRDSSGKTQYF. CDR3 DNA: TGTGCCAGCACCCGGGACTCTTCTGGGAAGACCCAGTACTTC.

This sequence joins TRBV28 and TRBJ1-5, with no clear D. The V gene's germline CDR1 is MDHEN and CDR2 SYDVKM. The CDR3 consists of 9 residues. The CDR3 sequence is CGVDQPQHF. CDR3 DNA sequence: TGTGGCGTGGATCAGCCCCAGCATTTT. Full variable domain (rest looked up from reference TRBV28 and TRBJ1-5): DVKVTQSSRYLVKRTGEKVFLECVQDMDHENMFWYRQDPGLGLRLIYFSYDVKMKEKGDIPEGYSVSREKKERFSLILESASTNQTSMYLCGVDQPQHFGDGTRLSIL.

The genes are TRBV28 and TRBJ2-5, with D perhaps matching TRBD2 (6 bases). The V and J ends lost 6 bases and 4 bases respectively, with 12 bases between them. This CDR3 region has 13 residues. Germline lookup yields CDR1 MDHEN and CDR2 SYDVKM. The CDR3 sequence is CASSSGGVETQYF. The CDR3 DNA follows: TGTGCCAGCAGCTCCGGAGGGGTAGAGACCCAGTACTTC.

In this sample, this clonotype turned up a few times. V gene TRBV20-1 combines with J gene TRBJ1-3, with D unresolved. Per germline, CDR1 DFQATT and CDR2 SNEGSKA (reference sequence). The CDR3 covers 11 residues. Deletions cut 7 bases from V and 4 bases from J, with 8 bases between. The CDR3 DNA sequence: TGCAGTGTGAAGGCAGGAAACACCATATATTTT. Protein: CSVKAGNTIYF.

V gene TRBV2 combines with J gene TRBJ2-5; tentatively, D is TRBD1 or TRBD2 (6 bases each). The germline V gene has CDR1 SNHLY and CDR2 FYNNEI. The CDR3 length is 13 residues. Trimming shortened V by 7 bases and J by 2 bases, and 11 bases separated the two germline ends. CDR3 nucleotide sequence: TGTGCCAGCACTAGGGGGGTACAAGAGACCCAGTACTTC. Residues: CASTRGVQETQYF.